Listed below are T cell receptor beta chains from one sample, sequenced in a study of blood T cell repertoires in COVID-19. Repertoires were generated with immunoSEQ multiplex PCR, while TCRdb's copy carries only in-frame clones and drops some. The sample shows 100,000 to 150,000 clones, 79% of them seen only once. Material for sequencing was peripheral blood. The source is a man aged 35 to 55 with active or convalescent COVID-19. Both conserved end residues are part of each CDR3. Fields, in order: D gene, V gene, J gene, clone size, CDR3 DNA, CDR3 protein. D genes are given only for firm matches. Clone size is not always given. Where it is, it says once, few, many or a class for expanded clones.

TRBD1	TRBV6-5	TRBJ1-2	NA	TGTGCCAGCACTACCCAGGGGGCATCGATTGATGGCTACACCTTC	CASTTQGASIDGYTF
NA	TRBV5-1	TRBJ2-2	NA	TGCGCCAGCAGCTTGGACAGGGTAGAGACCGGGGAGCTGTTTTTT	CASSLDRVETGELFF
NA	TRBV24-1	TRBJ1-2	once	TGTGCCACCAGTGACTCGGCGGCTACCTATGGCTACACCTTC	CATSDSAATYGYTF
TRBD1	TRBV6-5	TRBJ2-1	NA	TGTGCCAGCAGTTACTTAGTGGCAGGGGGCGGGAATGAGCAGTTCTTC	CASSYLVAGGGNEQFF
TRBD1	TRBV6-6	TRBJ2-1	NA	TGTGCCAGCAGGGTCGACGGGACAGGGATCGATGAGCAGTTCTTC	CASRVDGTGIDEQFF
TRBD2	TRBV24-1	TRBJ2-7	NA	TGTGCCACCAGTGATTCTGCTAGCGGGGGGCCCTACGAGCAGTACTTC	CATSDSASGGPYEQYF
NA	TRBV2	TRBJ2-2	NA	TGTGCCAGCAGTGCCAGGAAACACACCGGGGAGCTGTTTTTT	CASSARKHTGELFF
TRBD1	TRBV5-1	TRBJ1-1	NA	TGCGCCAGCAGTGGGACAGTCTCTCCCAACGGTGAAGCTTTCTTT	CASSGTVSPNGEAFF
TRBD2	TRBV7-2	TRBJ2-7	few	TGTGCCAGCAGCTTGATTTTACGGGAGGTCCCCTACGAGCAGTACTTC	CASSLILREVPYEQYF
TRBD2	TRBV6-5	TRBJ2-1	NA	TGTGCCAGCACCGTAGCGGGAGGTAGCAATGAGCAGTTCTTC	CASTVAGGSNEQFF
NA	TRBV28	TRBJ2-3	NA	TGTGCCAGCAATCGAGGGTGGGAGGACTACACAGATACGCAGTATTTT	CASNRGWEDYTDTQYF
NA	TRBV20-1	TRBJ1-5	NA	TGCAGTGCTAGTTTATTGTATGGCAGCAATCAGCCCCAGCATTTT	CSASLLYGSNQPQHF
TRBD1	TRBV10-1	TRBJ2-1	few	TGCGCCAGCAGTGAGTATGGACAGGGGTCCACCAATGAGCAGTTCTTC	CASSEYGQGSTNEQFF
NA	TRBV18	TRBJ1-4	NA	TGTGCCAGCTCACCACAGGAGACAGGAGGTGAAAAACTGTTTTTT	CASSPQETGGEKLFF
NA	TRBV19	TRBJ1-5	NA	TGTGCCAGTAATCCCGGCGGGGAGGCACAGCCCCAGCATTTT	CASNPGGEAQPQHF
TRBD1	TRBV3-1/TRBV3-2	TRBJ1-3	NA	TGTGCCACCCAGGACAGGGGAGCTGGAAACACCATATATTTT	CATQDRGAGNTIYF
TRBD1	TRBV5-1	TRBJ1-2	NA	TGCGCCATGGGACAGGCGATCCTCGGCTACACCTTC	CAMGQAILGYTF
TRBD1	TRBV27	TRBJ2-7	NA	TGTGCCAGCAGTTCCCCCGGGACAGGGGGTTCCTACGAGCAGTACTTC	CASSSPGTGGSYEQYF
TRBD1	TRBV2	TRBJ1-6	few	TGTGCCAGCATAGGACAGGGGGCAAATTCACCCCTCCACTTT	CASIGQGANSPLHF
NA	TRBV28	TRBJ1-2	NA	TGTGCCAGCAGTTCTGCAGGGCTCTATGGCTACACCTTC	CASSSAGLYGYTF
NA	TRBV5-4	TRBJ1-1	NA	TGTGCCAGCAGCTTATTAGAGAACACTGAAGCTTTCTTT	CASSLLENTEAFF
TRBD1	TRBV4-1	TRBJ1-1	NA	TGCGCCAGCAGCCAAGATCCTACAGGGGGAGGGAACACTGAAGCTTTCTTT	CASSQDPTGGGNTEAFF
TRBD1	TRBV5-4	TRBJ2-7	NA	TGTGCCAGCAGCTTCCGGGACAGGGGGGCCGAGCAGTACTTC	CASSFRDRGAEQYF
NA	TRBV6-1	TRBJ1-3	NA	TGTGCCAGCAGTGAGAAAGACTACTCTGGAAACACCATATATTTT	CASSEKDYSGNTIYF
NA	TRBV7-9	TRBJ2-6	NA	TGTGCCAGCAGCTTAGCTGGGGCAGGGGCCAACGTCCTGACTTTC	CASSLAGAGANVLTF
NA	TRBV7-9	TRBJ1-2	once	TGTGCCAGCAGCTCCCCGGAGGGGAGATTCTACACCTTC	CASSSPEGRFYTF